This T cell receptor beta chain was retrieved from a study of T cell responses to AZD1222 COVID-19 vaccine. Study conclusions and caveats: Repertoires were obtained solely post-peak T cell response.

The method was immunoSEQ multiplex PCR; TCRdb's version includes in-frame clones alone and lacks a portion of them. The sample lists some 67,000 clones, 80% to 90% seen once, with under 8% in the top ten. It was second doses at about 4 or about 12 weeks that were pooled. Deletions cut 3 bases from V and 0 bases from J, with 12 bases between. The CDR3 extends over 15 amino acids. CDR1 SGHRS and CDR2 YFSETQ come from the germline V gene. In the case of this clone: Its antigen is currently unknown.

The receptor was isolated from an adult who received the AZD1222 COVID-19 vaccine. This chain joins TRBV5-1 and TRBJ1-2, with D tentatively TRBD1 (6 bases). The sample was peripheral blood, taken 28 days after the second AZD1222 dose. Written as DNA, the CDR3 is TGCGCCAGCAGCTCTCAGACAGGAGCTAACTATGGCTACACCTTC. It is translated as CASSSQTGANYGYTF.